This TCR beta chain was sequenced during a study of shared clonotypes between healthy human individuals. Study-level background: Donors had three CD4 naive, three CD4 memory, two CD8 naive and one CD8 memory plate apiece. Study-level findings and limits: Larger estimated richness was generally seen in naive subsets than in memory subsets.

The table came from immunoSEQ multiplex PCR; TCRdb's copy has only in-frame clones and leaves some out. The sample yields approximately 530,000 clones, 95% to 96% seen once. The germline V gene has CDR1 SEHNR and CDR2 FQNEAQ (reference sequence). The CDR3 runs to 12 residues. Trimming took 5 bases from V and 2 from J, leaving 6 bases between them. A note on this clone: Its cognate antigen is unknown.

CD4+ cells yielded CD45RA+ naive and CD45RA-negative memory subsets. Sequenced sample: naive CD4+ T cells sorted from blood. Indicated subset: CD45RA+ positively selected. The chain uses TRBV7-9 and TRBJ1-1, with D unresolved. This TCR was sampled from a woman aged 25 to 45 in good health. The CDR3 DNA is TGTGCCAGCAGCGTTGTTAACACTGAAGCTTTCTTT. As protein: CASSVVNTEAFF.